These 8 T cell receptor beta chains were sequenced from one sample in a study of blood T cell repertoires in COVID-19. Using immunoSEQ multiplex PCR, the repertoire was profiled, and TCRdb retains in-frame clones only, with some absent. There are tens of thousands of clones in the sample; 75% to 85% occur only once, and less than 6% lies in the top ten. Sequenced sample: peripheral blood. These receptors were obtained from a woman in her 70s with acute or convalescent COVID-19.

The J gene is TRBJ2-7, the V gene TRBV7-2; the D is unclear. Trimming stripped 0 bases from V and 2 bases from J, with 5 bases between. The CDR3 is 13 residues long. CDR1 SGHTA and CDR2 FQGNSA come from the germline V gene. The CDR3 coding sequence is TGTGCCAGCAGCTTAGCCAGTACCTACGAGCAGTACTTC. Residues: CASSLASTYEQYF.

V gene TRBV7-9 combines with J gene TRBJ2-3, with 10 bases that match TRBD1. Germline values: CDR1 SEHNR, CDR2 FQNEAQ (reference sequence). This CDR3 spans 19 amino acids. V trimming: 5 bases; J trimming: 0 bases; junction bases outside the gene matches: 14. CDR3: CASSQGQGPQLGSTDTQYF. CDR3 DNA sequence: TGTGCCAGCAGCCAGGGACAGGGGCCTCAACTAGGGAGCACAGATACGCAGTATTTT. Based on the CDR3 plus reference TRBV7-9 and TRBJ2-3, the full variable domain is DTGVSQNPRHKITKRGQNVTFRCDPISEHNRLYWYRQTLGQGPEFLTYFQNEAQLEKSRLLSDRFSAERPKGSFSTLEIQRTEQGDSAMYLCASSQGQGPQLGSTDTQYFGPGTRLTVL.

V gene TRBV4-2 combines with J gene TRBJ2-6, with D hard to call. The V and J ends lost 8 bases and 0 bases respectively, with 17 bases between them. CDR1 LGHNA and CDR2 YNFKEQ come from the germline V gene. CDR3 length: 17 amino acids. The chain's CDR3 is CASPRLSKCSGANVLTF. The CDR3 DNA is TGTGCCAGCCCCCGGCTCAGTAAATGCTCTGGGGCCAACGTCCTGACTTTC.

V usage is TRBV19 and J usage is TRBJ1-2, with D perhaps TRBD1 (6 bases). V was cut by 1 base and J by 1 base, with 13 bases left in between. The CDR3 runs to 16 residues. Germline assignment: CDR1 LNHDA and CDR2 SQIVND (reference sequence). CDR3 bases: TGTGCCAGTAGTATAGTACCAGGGGTCCTTAACTATGGCTACACCTTC. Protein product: CASSIVPGVLNYGYTF. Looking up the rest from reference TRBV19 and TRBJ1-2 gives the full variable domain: DGGITQSPKYLFRKEGQNVTLSCEQNLNHDAMYWYRQDPGQGLRLIYYSQIVNDFQKGDIAEGYSVSREKKESFPLTVTSAQKNPTAFYLCASSIVPGVLNYGYTFGSGTRLTVV.

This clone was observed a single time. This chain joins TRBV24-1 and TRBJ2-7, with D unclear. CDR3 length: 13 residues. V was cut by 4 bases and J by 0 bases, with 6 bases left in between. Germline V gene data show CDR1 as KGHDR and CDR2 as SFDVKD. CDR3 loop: CATSDTVSYEQYF. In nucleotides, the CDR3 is TGTGCCACCAGTGACACAGTCTCCTACGAGCAGTACTTC.

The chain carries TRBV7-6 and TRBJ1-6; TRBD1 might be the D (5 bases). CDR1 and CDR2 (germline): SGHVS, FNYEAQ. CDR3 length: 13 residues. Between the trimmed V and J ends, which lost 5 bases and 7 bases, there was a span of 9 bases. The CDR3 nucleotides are TGTGCCAGCAGCGGCGGGGGAAATTCACCCCTCCACTTT. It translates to CASSGGGNSPLHF.

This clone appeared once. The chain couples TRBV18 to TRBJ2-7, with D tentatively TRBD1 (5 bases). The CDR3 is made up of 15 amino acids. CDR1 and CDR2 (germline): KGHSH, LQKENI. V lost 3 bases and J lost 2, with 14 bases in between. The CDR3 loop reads CASSPERWGAYEQYF. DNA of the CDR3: TGTGCCAGCTCACCGGAGAGGTGGGGCGCCTACGAGCAGTACTTC.

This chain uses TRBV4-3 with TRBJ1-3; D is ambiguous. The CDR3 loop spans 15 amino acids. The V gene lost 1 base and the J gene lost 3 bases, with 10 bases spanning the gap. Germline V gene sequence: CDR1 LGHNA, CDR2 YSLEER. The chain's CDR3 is CASSQGEGGGNTIYF. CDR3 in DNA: TGCGCCAGCAGCCAAGGAGAGGGTGGTGGAAACACCATATATTTT.